These T cell receptor beta chains were read from a single sample in a study of CD8+ T cells in alopecia areata. TCRdb keeps only in-frame clones here, not all; method: immunoSEQ multiplex PCR. The data contain about 110,000 clones, roughly 50% of them seen just once; the ten biggest clones take up more than 9%. Here the sequenced sample was CD8+ T cells sorted from blood, taken at week 24, from a patient treated with tofacitinib. Every receptor here comes from a human donor with alopecia areata. Both conserved end residues are part of each CDR3. The order of the fields is V gene, J gene, CDR3 length, clone size, D gene, CDR3 DNA, CDR3 protein. D genes are given only for firm matches. The listing skips clone size in some rows; elsewhere it reads once, few, many or a size class.

TRBV5-1	TRBJ2-3	16	.	.	TGCGCCAGCAGCTTGGCAGGGGCCGCTAAAGGGGATACGCAGTATTTT	CASSLAGAAKGDTQYF
TRBV27	TRBJ1-2	11	.	.	TGTGTAAAGGGGGCTAACTATGGCTACACCTTC	CVKGANYGYTF
TRBV11-2	TRBJ1-1	13	few	.	TGTGCCAGCAGCTTTGAGTTGAACACTGAAGCTTTCTTT	CASSFELNTEAFF
TRBV7-2	TRBJ1-5	15	few	.	TGTGCCAGCAGTGTCGAAGGGATGGGCAATCAGCCCCAGCATTTT	CASSVEGMGNQPQHF
TRBV4-1	TRBJ2-7	16	.	.	TGCGCCAGCAGCCAAAGAGGGGGGACAGAGGTCTACGAGCAGTACTTC	CASSQRGGTEVYEQYF
TRBV27	TRBJ1-1	14	.	.	TGTGCCAGCAGCCCCCTCGCGGGGAACACTGAAGCTTTCTTT	CASSPLAGNTEAFF
TRBV27	TRBJ2-5	15	few	TRBD2	TGTGCCAGCAGTTTACAGCGGGGGGCCAGAGAGACCCAGTACTTC	CASSLQRGARETQYF
TRBV30	TRBJ1-1	15	.	.	TGTGCCTGGAGTGTACTTGGGACTGAGAACACTGAAGCTTTCTTT	CAWSVLGTENTEAFF
TRBV6-5	TRBJ1-1	13	.	.	TGTGCCAGCAGTTACGGCAGGGACACTGAAGCTTTCTTT	CASSYGRDTEAFF
TRBV11-1	TRBJ2-5	13	few	.	TGTGCCAGCAGTCGGGACTCGGAGGAGACCCAGTACTTC	CASSRDSEETQYF
TRBV30	TRBJ1-1	13	.	.	TGTGCCTGGGAGGGGTTCCAAGGCACTGAAGCTTTCTTT	CAWEGFQGTEAFF
TRBV9	TRBJ2-3	15	few	.	TGTGCCAGCAGCGTAGGCGTCAGGAGCACAGATACGCAGTATTTT	CASSVGVRSTDTQYF
TRBV25-1	TRBJ1-1	15	.	TRBD1	TGTGCCAGCAGTGAATATGGACAGGGGGGTACTGAAGCTTTCTTT	CASSEYGQGGTEAFF
TRBV9	TRBJ1-1	13	.	.	TGTGCCAGCAGCGCCGGACAGAACACTGAAGCTTTCTTT	CASSAGQNTEAFF
TRBV29-1	TRBJ2-7	13	.	TRBD1	TGCAGCGTTAAGACAGGGATCTCCTACGAGCAGTACTTC	CSVKTGISYEQYF
TRBV27	TRBJ1-1	15	few	TRBD1	TGTGCCAGCAAACGACAGGGGACCATGAACACTGAAGCTTTCTTT	CASKRQGTMNTEAFF
TRBV9	TRBJ2-1	15	.	TRBD2	TGTGCCAGCAGCGTAGGCGGGGGGCCGTACAATGAGCAGTTCTTC	CASSVGGGPYNEQFF
TRBV9	TRBJ2-1	14	.	TRBD1	TGTGCCAGCCGTCCGACAGGGCGGGACAATGAGCAGTTCTTC	CASRPTGRDNEQFF
TRBV5-6	TRBJ2-5	14	.	TRBD1	TGTGCCAGCAGGTGGGGGACAGGGAGGGAGACCCAGTACTTC	CASRWGTGRETQYF
TRBV5-6	TRBJ2-3	16	.	TRBD1	TGTGCCAGCAGCATCGACAGGGTAATATATGCAGATACGCAGTATTTT	CASSIDRVIYADTQYF
TRBV2	TRBJ2-1	13	.	TRBD1	TGTGCCAGCAGGGGACAGGCGAACAATGAGCAGTTCTTC	CASRGQANNEQFF
TRBV25-1	TRBJ2-3	15	.	.	TGTGCCAGCAGTGAATCTCGTACACTCACAGATACGCAGTATTTT	CASSESRTLTDTQYF
TRBV9	TRBJ2-2	16	.	.	TGTGCCAGCAGCGCGCTGACAGGCGCCGACACCGGGGAGCTGTTTTTT	CASSALTGADTGELFF
TRBV13	TRBJ2-5	14	few	TRBD1	TGTGCCAGCAGCCCCCGGACAGGCCAAGAGACCCAGTACTTC	CASSPRTGQETQYF
TRBV6-5	TRBJ2-1	14	few	.	TGTGCCAGCAGTCGAACCGGGACTCTTAATGAGCAGTTCTTC	CASSRTGTLNEQFF
TRBV5-6	TRBJ2-1	12	few	.	TGTGCCAGCAGCCTTGTTGGGGATGAGCAGTTCTTC	CASSLVGDEQFF
TRBV7-9	TRBJ2-3	14	.	.	TGTGCCAGCAGTCGAAAGGACAGCACAGATACGCAGTATTTT	CASSRKDSTDTQYF
TRBV4-1	TRBJ2-2	15	.	.	TGCGCCAGCAGACCCCCGGGGAAGAACACCGGGGAGCTGTTTTTT	CASRPPGKNTGELFF
TRBV7-9	TRBJ2-5	12	.	.	TGTGCCAGCAGCTTCACGTCGGAGACCCAGTACTTC	CASSFTSETQYF
TRBV6-5	TRBJ2-7	13	.	.	TGTGCCAGCAGTTACTCGCAGGGGAACGAGCAGTACTTC	CASSYSQGNEQYF
TRBV30	TRBJ1-6	15	.	.	TGTGCCTGGAGTGGGGTGGACGGCTATAATTCACCCCTCCACTTT	CAWSGVDGYNSPLHF
TRBV19	TRBJ2-5	13	.	.	TGTGCCAGTAGTATTTTACTTCTCGAGACCCAGTACTTC	CASSILLLETQYF
TRBV5-1	TRBJ2-1	16	.	.	TGCGCCAGCAGTCACACCGGGACGGCTTTAAGAAATGAGCAGTTCTTC	CASSHTGTALRNEQFF
TRBV19	TRBJ1-1	16	.	.	TGTGCCAGTAGTATAAGAAACGGCCTTTGGGATGCTGAAGCTTTCTTT	CASSIRNGLWDAEAFF
TRBV7-9	TRBJ2-5	15	.	TRBD1	TGTGCCAGCAGCTTAAGGGACAGGGGCCAAGAGACCCAGTACTTC	CASSLRDRGQETQYF
TRBV6-1	TRBJ2-7	16	.	TRBD2	TGTGCCAGCAGTGAAGTAACTAGCGGGGGGGCCTACGAGCAGTACTTC	CASSEVTSGGAYEQYF
TRBV27	TRBJ1-6	14	.	.	TGTGCCAGCAGTTTAATGGGATCTAATTCACCCCTCCACTTT	CASSLMGSNSPLHF
TRBV5-4	TRBJ2-7	11	few	.	TGTGCCAGCACCTCATTTGGCGAGCAGTACTTC	CASTSFGEQYF
TRBV19	TRBJ2-1	12	few	.	TGTGCCAGTAGTGACAACTACAATGAGCAGTTCTTC	CASSDNYNEQFF
TRBV5-4	TRBJ2-2	16	.	.	TGTGCCAGCAGCCATGGCGGGATACTTCCCACCGGGGAGCTGTTTTTT	CASSHGGILPTGELFF
TRBV9	TRBJ2-5	14	.	TRBD1	TGTGCCAGCAGCCCCGGGACAGGGCAAGAGACCCAGTACTTC	CASSPGTGQETQYF
TRBV7-6	TRBJ2-1	17	.	.	TGTGCCAGCAGCTTAGCGCGAGGTACAGGGCCCTACAATGAGCAGTTCTTC	CASSLARGTGPYNEQFF
TRBV29-1	TRBJ2-5	13	.	.	TGCAGCGCCCCGCCTCGAGGATCGGAGACCCAGTACTTC	CSAPPRGSETQYF